These 31 T cell receptor beta chains share one sample of origin, sequenced in a study of response to subunit inactivated influenza vaccine. One entry per CDR3 protein results from TCRdb running MiXCR on the RT-PCR reads. The sample has fewer than 750,000 distinct CDR3 sequences; approximately 15% are singletons. The sequenced sample was PBMCs from blood, obtained about 13 days after vaccination. The receptors derive from a middle-aged man who received an inactivated influenza vaccine.

This clonotype appeared a few times. V gene TRBV20-1 combines with J gene TRBJ2-3, with D possibly TRBD1 on 5 matching bases. Trimming cost V 1 base and J 2 bases, with 7 bases left between them. The CDR3 is 13 residues long. Germline CDR1 DFQATT, CDR2 SNEGSKA (reference sequence). This CDR3 reads CSARAGFTDTQYF. CDR3 in DNA: TGCAGTGCTAGAGCAGGGTTCACAGATACGCAGTATTTT.

The CDR3 reads CASTDGSGTSGLATYEQYF. CDR3 bases: TGTGCCAGCACCGATGGATCCGGGACTAGCGGTCTCGCGACCTACGAGCAGTACTTC. This chain connects TRBV6-1 to TRBJ2-7, with 11 bases that match TRBD2. Germline V CDR1 and CDR2: MNHNS, SASEGT. V dropped 7 bases and J dropped 2; count of bases not matched to a gene: 19. The CDR3 runs 19 residues.

The gene calls are TRBV7-9 and TRBJ2-7; possible D gene TRBD1, 6 bases. In germline, CDR1 is SEHNR, CDR2 FQNEAQ (reference sequence). V dropped 6 bases and J dropped 6 bases, with 15 bases sitting between them. This CDR3 region has 13 residues. Written as DNA, the CDR3 is TGTGCCAGCAGGGAACTTGCAGGGGTCGAGCAGTACTTC. It codes for CASRELAGVEQYF.

In this sample, this clonotype turned up a few times. This chain uses TRBV10-3 with TRBJ1-5; no reliable D call. Germline CDR1 and CDR2: ENHRY and SYGVKD. Trimming left V 0 bases short and J 1 base short, with 13 bases between. The length of the CDR3 is 17 residues. CDR3 amino acids: CAISESRYGSSNQPQHF. The DNA for the CDR3 is TGTGCCATCAGTGAGTCGAGATATGGCAGCAGCAATCAGCCCCAGCATTTT.

As for this clonotype: The junction shows a germline mismatch at one end, possibly a read error. J is TRBJ2-3 and V is TRBV11-2; TRBD2 matches at 11 bases. The length of the CDR3 is 15 residues. Germline assignment: CDR1 SGHAT and CDR2 FQNNGV. The CDR3: CAGSVLLAGGGTQYF. CDR3 coding DNA: TGTGCCGGCAGCGTCCTTCTAGCGGGGGGTGGTACGCAGTATTTT.

This clonotype was found many times. One end of the junction does not line up with germline, which may come from a read error. This sequence joins TRBV7-9 and TRBJ1-4, with D unresolved. CDR3 length: 12 amino acids. Germline CDR1 SEHNR, CDR2 FQNEAQ (reference sequence). CDR3 region: CASSLVGEKLFF. DNA for the CDR3: TGCGCCAGCAGCTTGGTAGGAGAAAAACTGTTTTTT. Complete variable domain (other parts from reference TRBV7-9 and TRBJ1-4): DTGVSQNPRHKITKRGQNVTFRCDPISEHNRLYWYRQTLGQGPEFLTYFQNEAQLEKSRLLSDRFSAERPKGSFSTLEIQRTEQGDSAMYLCASSLVGEKLFFGSGTQLSVL.

The V and J genes are TRBV6-1 and TRBJ2-7; no clear D gene. The CDR3 is 12 residues long. The germline V gene encodes CDR1 MNHNS and CDR2 SASEGT. Trimming shortened V by 8 bases and J by 2 bases, and 10 bases separated the two germline ends. The CDR3 sequence: CASLRPTYEQYF. The CDR3 DNA reads as TGTGCCAGCTTGCGCCCTACCTACGAGCAGTACTTC.

Many counts were recorded for this clonotype. The chain combines TRBV5-1 with TRBJ1-4; 8 bases fit TRBD1. After removal of 2 bases from V and 7 bases from J, the junction contained 4 bases not matched to a gene. This CDR3 has 14 residues. Germline V lookup: CDR1 SGHRS, CDR2 YFSETQ. This CDR3 is CASSFQGAGEKLFF. The CDR3 DNA sequence: TGCGCCAGCAGCTTTCAGGGGGCTGGTGAAAAACTGTTTTTT. The whole variable domain, remainder taken from reference TRBV5-1 and TRBJ1-4, is KAGVTQTPRYLIKTRGQQVTLSCSPISGHRSVSWYQQTPGQGLQFLFEYFSETQRNKGNFPGRFSGRQFSNSRSEMNVSTLELGDSALYLCASSFQGAGEKLFFGSGTQLSVL.

The CDR3 region has the DNA TGTGCCAGTAGGAGGGACACCTGGAACACTGAAGCTTTCTTT. Translation gives CASRRDTWNTEAFF. This chain uses TRBV19 with TRBJ1-1; perhaps TRBD1 as D (6 bases). V gave up 6 bases and J gave up 1 base, with 12 bases separating them. Germline CDR1 reads LNHDA; CDR2 reads SQIVND (reference sequence). CDR3 length equals 14 residues.

This chain joins TRBV12-3 or TRBV12-4 and TRBJ2-5; tentative D call: TRBD1 (6 bases). V lost 3 bases to trimming and J lost 3 bases, with 11 bases between them. This CDR3 comprises 14 residues. The CDR3 DNA is TGTGCCAGCAGTTTGGGGACACTGAAAGAGACCCAGTACTTC. This translates into CASSLGTLKETQYF.

This sequence joins TRBV9 and TRBJ2-1; D is perhaps TRBD2 (5 bases). The CDR3 spans 15 residues. Germline V gene data show CDR1 as SGDLS and CDR2 as YYNGEE. The germline V and J ends were trimmed by 4 bases and 5 bases, with 16 bases remaining between them. The CDR3 sequence is CASSSSSGAHNEQFF. CDR3 bases: TGTGCCAGCAGCTCGTCCAGCGGAGCTCACAATGAGCAGTTCTTC.

This clonotype was counted between two and nine times. This rearrangement joins TRBV6-5 to TRBJ2-7; TRBD1 might be the D (5 bases). The CDR3 length is 12 residues. Per the germline V gene, CDR1 is MNHEY and CDR2 is SVGAGI. The V end was cut by 10 bases, the J end by 4 bases, with 14 bases between. The CDR3 sequence is CATLTGSYEQYF. The CDR3 nucleotides are TGTGCCACCCTCACAGGCAGTTACGAGCAGTACTTC.

The chain employs TRBV4-3 and TRBJ2-5; the match to TRBD2 covers 7 bases. This CDR3 contains 15 residues. Germline lookup yields CDR1 LGHNA and CDR2 YSLEER. The junction had 6 bases not matched to a gene; V was cut back by 2 bases and J by 3 bases. The CDR3 bases are TGCGCCAGCAGCCAAATATGGAGCGGGGAAGAGACCCAGTACTTC. It codes for CASSQIWSGEETQYF.

This clonotype occurred a few times. The chain employs TRBV6-1 and TRBJ1-1; 7 bases align to TRBD1. The V and J ends lost 6 bases and 5 bases, in that order; junction bases with no gene match: 15. The CDR3 is 16 residues long. Germline V CDR1 and CDR2: MNHNS, SASEGT. CDR3: CASSLQRPGGITEAFF. DNA of the CDR3: TGTGCCAGCAGCCTGCAGCGGCCAGGGGGAATTACTGAAGCTTTCTTT.

The chain joins TRBV12-3 or TRBV12-4 to TRBJ2-3; D is perhaps TRBD1 (6 bases). CDR3 length equals 13 residues. V was shortened by 7 bases and J by 1 base, with 9 bases between the two germline ends. The CDR3 region has the DNA TGTGCCAGCAACAGGGTCGGCACAGATACGCAGTATTTT. Protein product: CASNRVGTDTQYF.

The chain combines TRBV7-9 with TRBJ1-1; the match to TRBD1 covers 8 bases. V lost 0 bases, J lost 4 bases, and 4 bases stayed unmatched. The CDR3 has 15 residues. Germline V gene sequence: CDR1 SEHNR, CDR2 FQNEAQ (reference sequence). CDR3 coding DNA: TGTGCCAGCAGCTTAGCAACACAGGGGGGCACTGAAGCTTTCTTT. Translated, it gives CASSLATQGGTEAFF.

This chain uses TRBV9 with TRBJ2-7; D might be TRBD1 (6 bases). Trimming left V 2 bases short and J 8 bases short, with 20 bases between. The length of the CDR3 is 15 residues. Germline V gene sequence: CDR1 SGDLS, CDR2 YYNGEE. CDR3 residues: CASSVNGDITIKQYF. The CDR3 nucleotides read TGTGCCAGCAGCGTGAACGGGGACATTACAATCAAGCAGTACTTC.

This clonotype has only a few counts. The V and J genes are TRBV7-2 and TRBJ2-5; perhaps TRBD1 as D (6 bases). CDR1 and CDR2 (germline): SGHTA, FQGNSA. V lost 5 bases and J lost 1, with 17 bases in between. This CDR3 region has 16 residues. For the CDR3, the DNA is TGTGCCAGCAGCGTGATAGGGGGATACCTCCAAGAGACCCAGTACTTC. This translates into CASSVIGGYLQETQYF.

On this clonotype: Germline and junction disagree at one end, which may indicate a read error. The chain couples TRBV6-2 or TRBV6-3 to TRBJ2-1; D is possibly TRBD1 (6 bases). The germline V gene encodes CDR1 MNHEY and CDR2 SVGEGT. CDR3 length: 15 amino acids. The CDR3 is CASSYLRGFYNEHFF. CDR3 DNA: TGTGCCAGCAGTTATTTGAGGGGGTTTTACAATGAGCATTTCTTC.

The V and J genes are TRBV6-1 and TRBJ2-7; tentatively, D is TRBD1 (6 bases). Per germline, CDR1 MNHNS and CDR2 SASEGT. The V gene lost 2 bases and the J gene lost 6 bases, with 11 bases spanning the gap. The CDR3 sequence is 13 residues long. The CDR3 coding sequence is TGTGCCAGCAGTGAACAGACAGGTGGCGAGCAGTACTTC. It is translated as CASSEQTGGEQYF.

The chain recombines TRBV30 with TRBJ2-3; D ambiguous. The CDR3 contains 14 residues. CDR1 and CDR2 (germline): GTSNPN, SVGIG (reference sequence). V was cut by 4 bases and J by 4 bases, with 15 bases left in between. The CDR3, as DNA: TGTGCCTGGACCAGGAGTACCTCGGCAGATACGCAGTATTTT. Its protein product is CAWTRSTSADTQYF.

This clonotype was counted only a few times. V gene TRBV15 combines with J gene TRBJ2-7; D is undetermined. The CDR3 runs 12 residues. With 1 base removed from V and 6 bases from J, the gap between germline ends came to 7 bases. From germline, CDR1 is LNHNV and CDR2 YYDKDF (reference sequence). The CDR3 protein is CATSRAGSEQYF. Written as DNA, the CDR3 is TGTGCCACCAGCAGAGCCGGGTCCGAGCAGTACTTC.

The rearrangement uses TRBV10-2 and TRBJ1-1, with D unresolved. The CDR3 has 14 amino acids. V lost 6 bases, J lost 4 bases, and 15 bases lay in between. CDR1 is WSHSY, CDR2 SAAADI, per germline. CDR3 residues: CASRPLGVATEAFF. CDR3 sequence (DNA): TGCGCCAGCAGGCCTCTCGGGGTGGCCACTGAAGCTTTCTTT.

This chain connects TRBV6-2 or TRBV6-3 to TRBJ2-1; 9 bases map to TRBD2. CDR1 and CDR2 (germline): MNHEY, SVGEGT. The trim removed 6 bases at V and 8 bases at J, leaving 11 bases unmatched. The CDR3 runs 15 residues. The CDR3 region is CASSGAGLAIHEQFF. The CDR3 DNA reads as TGTGCCAGCAGCGGGGCGGGACTAGCTATTCATGAGCAGTTCTTC.

Here the CDR3 DNA reads TGTGCCAGCAGCTTAGCTGATTTGGTTTCTGGGGCCAACGTCCTGACTTTC. Translation: CASSLADLVSGANVLTF. The genes are TRBV7-9 and TRBJ2-6; D gene uncertain. V gave up 0 bases and J gave up 1 base, with 10 bases separating them. Per germline, CDR1 SEHNR and CDR2 FQNEAQ (reference sequence). The CDR3 extends over 17 amino acids.

This clonotype has just a few counts. In DNA, the CDR3 is TGTGCCAGCAGTGTGGGGACAGGGGTCGAGCAGTACTTC. This translates into CASSVGTGVEQYF. This chain connects TRBV25-1 to TRBJ2-7, with 10 positions matching TRBD1. The CDR3 runs 13 residues. Germline CDR1 MGHDK, CDR2 SYGVNS. V shed 4 bases and J 6 bases; nucleotides not matched to a gene: 3.

V gene TRBV20-1 combines with J gene TRBJ2-1; possibly TRBD1 or TRBD2 for D (5 bases each). Germline CDR1 reads DFQATT; CDR2 reads SNEGSKA (reference sequence). The CDR3 has 12 residues. V was clipped by 5 bases and J by 6 bases, with 11 bases between them. In DNA form, the CDR3 reads TGCAGTGCTGGACCCGGGGCCAATGAGCAGTTCTTC. It specifies CSAGPGANEQFF.

V gene TRBV20-1 combines with J gene TRBJ2-1, with TRBD2 matching over 14 bases. The CDR3 consists of 16 residues. Looked up from germline, CDR1 is DFQATT and CDR2 is SNEGSKA (reference sequence). V shed 6 bases and J 0 bases; nucleotides not matched to a gene: 4. The CDR3 sequence: CSAMTSGGASYNEQFF. The CDR3 DNA is TGCAGTGCCATGACTAGCGGGGGGGCCTCCTACAATGAGCAGTTCTTC.

This clonotype was recorded many times. The V call is TRBV12-3 or TRBV12-4, the J call TRBJ2-7; 7 bases are shared with TRBD1. The ends lost 4 bases at V and 2 bases at J; junction bases unmatched: 5. The CDR3 covers 14 residues. This chain's CDR3 is CASSSGQVAYEQYF. The DNA of the CDR3 is TGTGCCAGCAGTTCAGGACAGGTTGCCTACGAGCAGTACTTC.

This rearrangement joins TRBV3-1 to TRBJ2-4, with TRBD2 matching over 11 bases. J was trimmed by 6 bases and V by 4 bases; bases with no gene match: 5. The CDR3 runs to 15 residues. Germline assignment: CDR1 LGHDT and CDR2 YNNKEL (reference sequence). CDR3 protein: CASSRTSGSLNIQYF. DNA for the CDR3: TGTGCCAGCAGCCGTACTAGCGGGAGTTTAAACATTCAGTACTTC.

The chain couples TRBV30 to TRBJ2-3; D might be TRBD1 (5 bases). V was trimmed by 3 bases and J by 13 bases, leaving 17 bases between them. Germline loops: CDR1 GTSNPN, CDR2 SVGIG (reference sequence). This CDR3 is 12 amino acids long. Here the CDR3 reads CAWSPGQEIKYF. The CDR3, as DNA: TGTGCCTGGAGCCCCGGACAAGAAATAAAGTATTTT. Together with reference TRBV30 and TRBJ2-3, the CDR3 gives the full variable domain: SQTIHQWPATLVQPVGSPLSLECTVEGTSNPNLYWYRQAAGRGLQLLFYSVGIGQISSEVPQNLSASRPQDRQFILSSKKLLLSDSGFYLCAWSPGQEIKYFGPGTRLTVL.